Below are 8 T cell receptor beta chains sequenced from a single sample in a study of blood T cell repertoires in COVID-19. Sequencing was performed with immunoSEQ multiplex PCR; in TCRdb, only in-frame clones are kept and a portion is missing. The sample holds roughly 250,000 clones, 79% seen once. The material sequenced was peripheral blood. The receptors derive from a woman aged 40-49 years with active or convalescent COVID-19.

This sequence joins TRBV7-9 and TRBJ1-1, with D possibly TRBD1 on 5 matching bases. Trimming shortened V by 6 bases and J by 1 base, and 12 bases separated the two germline ends. The germline V gene has CDR1 SEHNR and CDR2 FQNEAQ (reference sequence). CDR3 length equals 14 residues. The CDR3 sequence: CASSLQASNTEAFF. CDR3 DNA: TGTGCCAGCAGTTTACAGGCTTCGAACACTGAAGCTTTCTTT.

The count of this clone is one. V usage is TRBV25-1 and J usage is TRBJ1-1; D is uncertain. Per the germline V gene, CDR1 is MGHDK and CDR2 is SYGVNS. The CDR3 runs 16 residues. The germline V and J ends were trimmed by 5 bases and 2 bases, with 18 bases remaining between them. The CDR3 region has the DNA TGTGCCAGCAGTCTCCATCGGAAGGAGGGTAACACTGAAGCTTTCTTT. Translation: CASSLHRKEGNTEAFF.

The rearrangement joins TRBV12-3 or TRBV12-4 to TRBJ1-2; no firm D call. The V end was cut by 7 bases, the J end by 4 bases, with 10 bases between. The CDR3 is 12 amino acids. CDR3 DNA sequence: TGTGCCAGCAAGCGGCCGGCCTATGGCTACACCTTC. It codes for CASKRPAYGYTF.

This clone appeared a single time. V gene TRBV28 combines with J gene TRBJ1-5; D not resolved. The ends were cut back, 4 bases at V and 0 bases at J, with 19 bases in the middle. The V gene's germline CDR1 is MDHEN and CDR2 SYDVKM. This CDR3 has 18 amino acids. The CDR3 spells CASSSVYPHGDSNQPQHF. Written as DNA, the CDR3 is TGTGCCAGCAGTTCAGTTTACCCCCACGGGGATAGCAATCAGCCCCAGCATTTT.

V is TRBV28 and J is TRBJ1-2, with D possibly matching TRBD1 (5 bases). From germline, CDR1 is MDHEN and CDR2 SYDVKM. The CDR3 consists of 18 residues. V lost 4 bases, J lost 1 base, and 22 bases lay in between. CDR3 loop: CASSYMGLGAPFNYGYTF. CDR3 nucleotides: TGTGCCAGCAGTTACATGGGACTAGGGGCCCCCTTTAACTATGGCTACACCTTC.

This clone was seen only once. This sequence joins TRBV18 and TRBJ2-7, with D possibly matching TRBD1 (6 bases). Germline V gives CDR1 KGHSH, CDR2 LQKENI. The CDR3 extends over 12 amino acids. The CDR3 here is CASAGDTDEQYV. The CDR3 bases are TGTGCTTCGGCTGGGGACACCGACGAGCAGTACGTC.

The V call is TRBV4-1, the J call TRBJ1-2, with D perhaps matching TRBD1 (6 bases). CDR1 and CDR2 from the germline V gene are MGHRA and YSYEKL. The V end was cut by 4 bases, the J end by 3 bases, with 12 bases between. CDR3 length: 14 amino acids. The DNA for the CDR3 is TGCGCCAGCAGCCCTTTGGACAGAGACTATGGCTACACCTTC. Translated, it gives CASSPLDRDYGYTF.

V gene TRBV5-1 combines with J gene TRBJ1-6, with D maybe TRBD1 (5 bases). This CDR3 has 15 residues. CDR1 and CDR2 from the germline V gene are SGHRS and YFSETQ. Between the trimmed V and J ends, which lost 4 bases and 8 bases, there was a span of 16 bases. CDR3 in amino acids: CASSPGEGSYSPLHF. The CDR3 DNA reads TGCGCCAGCAGCCCGGGGGAGGGATCATATTCACCCCTCCACTTT.